The clone carrying this TCR beta chain was seen once. V was cut by 8 bases and J by 9 bases, with 19 bases left in between. Germline CDR1 MNHEY, CDR2 SVGAGI. The CDR3 sequence is 13 residues long. Per the original methods: Amplification with reference gene primers provided the estimates of nucleated cell counts. Assay: immunoSEQ multiplex PCR; the TCRdb copy retains only in-frame clones and omits some. That table is the source of V, J and clone size, and D and trimming were worked out from the DNA. The profile shows around 300,000 clones, roughly nine tenths of them singletons. These data belong to a study of blood T cell repertoires in COVID-19.

The sequenced sample was PBMCs or T cells enriched from blood (not recorded which). The chain couples TRBV6-5 to TRBJ1-1; TRBD1 is a possible D gene (5 bases). This clonotype was sampled from a woman in her thirties or forties who had recovered from COVID-19. CDR3 amino acids: CASQLTSGRKAFF. CDR3 sequence (DNA): TGTGCCAGCCAGCTCACCTCAGGGCGGAAAGCTTTCTTT.